Below, 6 T cell receptor beta chains from the same sample are listed, as sequenced in a study of T cell clonality in common variable immunodeficiency. General observations from the study: Reportedly, TCR beta sequences from common variable immunodeficiency showed fewer deletions and N-nucleotide insertions.

Libraries were prepared by immunoSEQ multiplex PCR; TCRdb keeps only in-frame clonotypes and omits some of them. The table lists about 42,000 clones, with no singletons. Their specific antigens are unknown. Sequencing input: peripheral blood mononuclear cells. The source is a human donor with common variable immunodeficiency.

The table lists this clone with many counts. The read ends 3 residues before the CDR3 terminus; that terminus is restored from the germline J gene. V and J are TRBV29-1 and TRBJ2-3, with 8 bases that match TRBD2. This CDR3 has 13 residues. From germline, CDR1 is SQVTM and CDR2 ANQGSEA. The ends lost 6 bases at V and 7 bases at J; junction bases unmatched: 9. Incomplete CDR3 DNA: TGCAGCGTCTCAGTAGCGGGGATAAATACG. Its protein is CSVSVAGINT. The complete CDR3 sequence is CSVSVAGINTQYF.

This clone was observed a handful of times. The read ends 3 residues before the CDR3 terminus; that terminus is restored from the germline J gene. The chain is built from TRBV5-1 and TRBJ1-6; weak D call: TRBD1 (5 bases). CDR1 and CDR2 from the germline V gene are SGHRS and YFSETQ. This CDR3 comprises 15 residues. V was clipped by 5 bases and J by 4 bases, with 13 bases between them. The part of the CDR3 DNA that was read is TGCGCCAGCAGAATGGTGGGGCAGTATAATTCACCC. It yields the protein CASRMVGQYNSP. The entire CDR3 protein reads CASRMVGQYNSPLHF.

This clone was seen repeatedly, ten times or more. Read data end 3 residues before the CDR3 end; the end is taken from the germline J gene. The J gene is TRBJ1-1, the V gene TRBV30, with D unclear. This CDR3 region has 13 residues. The V end lost 8 bases, the J end lost 3 bases, and 16 bases lay between the germline ends. The germline V gene encodes CDR1 GTSNPN and CDR2 SVGIG (reference sequence). Partial CDR3 DNA: TGTGCCGGTCAGCCCGAAAGGGACACTGAA. It encodes CAGQPERDTE. The whole CDR3 is CAGQPERDTEAFF.

This clone was recorded many times. Read coverage stops 3 residues before the CDR3 terminus; the germline J gene supplies the remainder. This sequence joins TRBV30 and TRBJ2-4, with 11 bases aligning to TRBD2. Per germline, CDR1 GTSNPN and CDR2 SVGIG (reference sequence). CDR3 length: 15 residues. This chain's CDR3 is CAWRGLLAGGTIQYF. CDR3 DNA, as far as it was read: TGTGCCTGGAGGGGTCTTTTAGCGGGGGGGACAATT.

Remarks on this clone: The read falls 3 residues short of the CDR3 end, and the missing part is taken from the germline J gene. The J gene is TRBJ2-7, the V gene TRBV6-2 or TRBV6-3, with 12 positions matching TRBD2. The ends lost 6 bases at V and 6 bases at J; junction bases unmatched: 6. Germline V gene sequence: CDR1 MNHEY, CDR2 SVGEGT. This CDR3 comprises 14 residues. The part of the CDR3 DNA that was read is TGTGCCAGCAGCTTACTAGCGGGAGGTGGCGAG. Its protein is CASSLLAGGGE. From start to end, the CDR3 is CASSLLAGGGEQYF.

This clone was observed a few times. The CDR3 here is CASSMLAGAREQYF. CDR3 DNA, as far as it was read: TGTGCCAGTAGTATGCTAGCGGGGGCACGCGAG. The chain carries TRBV19 and TRBJ2-7, with 10 bases aligning to TRBD2. Read data end 3 residues before the CDR3 end; the end is taken from the germline J gene. CDR3 length equals 14 residues. V was pared by 3 bases and J by 6 bases, with 5 bases of the junction left unmatched. In germline, CDR1 is LNHDA, CDR2 SQIVND (reference sequence).